This section outlines one T cell receptor beta chain sequence together with its context. Its antigen is undetermined. The CDR3 has 17 amino acids. CDR1 and CDR2 (germline): SEHNR, FQNEAQ (reference sequence). V shed 4 bases and J 4 bases; nucleotides not matched to a gene: 12. It was with a sample-barcoded 5' primer and a J-beta primer mix that a second PCR of roughly 6 to 12 cycles was run. A 12-random-nucleotide template-switch adaptor tagged each cDNA molecule. A single record per CDR3 protein comes from TCRdb applying MiXCR to the 5' RACE reads. The sample lists 700,000 or so distinct CDR3 sequences, 35% to 50% occurring once. The individuals who served as donors were healthy Caucasians living in Russia, aged about 6 to 100. The data originate from a study of blood T cells in healthy people across ages. Study-wide findings and caveats: It was found that TCR beta diversity correlated strongly with the percentage of naive T cells.

The V gene is TRBV7-9, the J gene TRBJ2-1; 8 bases are a match to TRBD2. The source is an older man in good health. The sample consisted of blood. The DNA for the CDR3 is TGTGCCAGCAGCTCACAATATAGCGGGACTTCATACAATGAGCAGTTCTTC. It yields the protein CASSSQYSGTSYNEQFF.